The rows below give T cell receptor beta chains drawn from one sample of a study of blood T cell repertoires in COVID-19. Generated by immunoSEQ multiplex PCR, the TCRdb table keeps only in-frame clones and is missing some. This table has 120,000 or so clones, under 80% appearing once. The material sequenced was peripheral blood. Receptors originate from a man between 65 and 85 years old with acute or convalescent COVID-19. CDR3s include the opening cysteine and the closing phenylalanine or tryptophan. A D gene is named only where the DNA matches it firmly. Clone sizes are given selectively: once, few, many, or a class where the clone is expanded.

j_gene | abundance | d_gene | v_gene | CDR3nt | CDR3aa
TRBJ2-7 | . | . | TRBV2 | TGTGCCAGCAGTGAAGGAACCCTCAGCTCCTACGAGCAGTACTTC | CASSEGTLSSYEQYF
TRBJ2-1 | . | . | TRBV18 | TGTGCCAGCTCACCACAGGGGCCCGATGAGCAGTTCTTC | CASSPQGPDEQFF
TRBJ2-3 | few | TRBD2 | TRBV7-2 | TGTGCCAGCAGCTCCGGACTAGCGGGGGGGCTCGGAACAGATACGCAGTATTTT | CASSSGLAGGLGTDTQYF
TRBJ2-7 | . | TRBD1 | TRBV2 | TGTGCCAGCAGTGAATCTGAACGGACAGGGGCTTTC | CASSESERTGAF
TRBJ2-1 | . | TRBD1 | TRBV7-9 | TGTGCCAGCCGCTCGGGACAGTCCGACAATGAGCAGTTCTTC | CASRSGQSDNEQFF
TRBJ2-7 | . | TRBD2 | TRBV4-1 | TGCGCCAGCAGCCAAGACGCCCCCTCGAGCGGGAGCCCCTACGAGCAGTACTTC | CASSQDAPSSGSPYEQYF
TRBJ1-2 | . | TRBD1 | TRBV27 | TGTGCCAGCAGCACGACAGGGTACTATGGCTACACCTTC | CASSTTGYYGYTF
TRBJ1-5 | . | . | TRBV2 | TGTGCCAGCGGGAGGGCAGGTAGGCAGCCCCAGCATTTT | CASGRAGRQPQHF
TRBJ2-3 | . | . | TRBV28 | TGTGCCAGCAGTCTCGCGGGTGGGAGCACAGATACGCAGTATTTT | CASSLAGGSTDTQYF
TRBJ2-4 | . | TRBD1 | TRBV12-3/TRBV12-4 | TGTGCCAGCTGTGGACAGGGAAAAAACATTCAGTACTTC | CASCGQGKNIQYF
TRBJ1-4 | once | . | TRBV7-3 | TGTGCCAGCAGCAGGAGAAAGGGGGAAAAACTGTTTTTT | CASSRRKGEKLFF
TRBJ1-6 | few | . | TRBV5-1 | TGCGCCAGCAGCTGGGATTATGGGGGGGGTGATTCACCCCTCCACTTT | CASSWDYGGGDSPLHF
TRBJ1-3 | . | . | TRBV5-5 | TGTGCCAGCAGCTTTTCGCAGGGTCGAAACACCATATATTTT | CASSFSQGRNTIYF
TRBJ2-1 | once | . | TRBV7-2 | TGTGCCAGCAGCTTAGTGGCAGGAACGTACAATGAGCAGTTCTTC | CASSLVAGTYNEQFF
TRBJ2-7 | once | TRBD1 | TRBV19 | TGTGCCAGTATGGGACAGTCCTACGAGCAGTACTTC | CASMGQSYEQYF
TRBJ2-7 | few | TRBD1 | TRBV14 | TGTGCCAGCAGCCCCGGACAGGTATACTACGAGCAGTACTTC | CASSPGQVYYEQYF
TRBJ2-1 | . | TRBD2 | TRBV2 | TGTGCCAGCACCCAGCGGGGGAACCCTGGCGAGCAGTTCTTC | CASTQRGNPGEQFF
TRBJ1-5 | . | . | TRBV3-1/TRBV3-2 | TGTGCCAGCAGCCAAGGGACAGATAGCAATCAGCCCCAGCATTTT | CASSQGTDSNQPQHF
TRBJ2-5 | . | . | TRBV12-5 | TGTGCTAGTGGTTTCTGGGGGGGCGTCCAAGAGACCCAGTACTTC | CASGFWGGVQETQYF
TRBJ1-4 | . | TRBD1 | TRBV18 | TGTGCCAGCTCAACCGGACAGGGTGGGGAAAAACTGTTTTTT | CASSTGQGGEKLFF
TRBJ2-5 | . | . | TRBV15 | TGTGCCACCAGCAGAGGGGGTGCAGGGAAGGAGACCCAGTACTTC | CATSRGGAGKETQYF
TRBJ1-6 | . | TRBD1 | TRBV19 | TGTGCCAGTAGTGCCCCTAGACAGGGTTTGGATAATTCACCCCTCCACTTT | CASSAPRQGLDNSPLHF
TRBJ1-5 | . | . | TRBV7-8 | TGTGCCAGCAGCTTAGTAGCCAGGGGACCTTTTCGGAATCAGCCCCAGCATTTT | CASSLVARGPFRNQPQHF
TRBJ2-5 | . | . | TRBV7-9 | TGTGCCAGCAGCTTAGGTGGACTCCAAGAGACCCAGTACTTC | CASSLGGLQETQYF
TRBJ2-3 | . | . | TRBV4-1 | TGCGCCAGCAGCCGCGGGACTGTGGATACGCAGTATTTT | CASSRGTVDTQYF
TRBJ2-1 | . | TRBD2 | TRBV6-6 | TGTGCCAGCAGCCCCCCGGCCCTAGCGGGGCTGCCGGTGGTCTACAATGAGCAGTTCTTC | CASSPPALAGLPVVYNEQFF
TRBJ1-6 | once | . | TRBV5-1 | TGCGCCAGCAGCTCGCGGGGACGAGATAATTCACCCCTCCACTTT | CASSSRGRDNSPLHF
TRBJ1-6 | . | TRBD1 | TRBV5-4 | TGTGCCAGCAGCTTCTCAGGGGGCGATTCACCCCTCCACTTT | CASSFSGGDSPLHF
TRBJ2-5 | . | . | TRBV11-1 | TGTGCCAGCAGCTTAGCAGCTTCAGGTCGAGAGACCCAGTACTTC | CASSLAASGRETQYF
TRBJ1-6 | . | TRBD1 | TRBV7-2 | TGTGCCAGCAGCTCCCGCCCGGGACAGGGAAGATCACCCCTCCACTTT | CASSSRPGQGRSPLHF
TRBJ2-7 | few | . | TRBV12-5 | TGTGCTAGTGGTTTTTCCGCCTACGAGCAGTACTTC | CASGFSAYEQYF
TRBJ1-1 | . | . | TRBV5-1 | TGCGCCAGCACCGGACAGTTGAACACTGAAGCTTTCTTT | CASTGQLNTEAFF
TRBJ1-2 | . | TRBD1 | TRBV10-3 | TGTGCCATCATTCAGGGGGAAGGCTATGGCTACACCTTC | CAIIQGEGYGYTF
TRBJ2-7 | . | . | TRBV2 | TGTGCCAGCAGTGACCGGGTGATAGTTCCGCAGTACTTC | CASSDRVIVPQYF
TRBJ1-2 | few | . | TRBV11-3 | TGTGCCAGCAGCCCCATAGCCCCCGTCGCGGGCTACACCTTC | CASSPIAPVAGYTF
TRBJ2-7 | . | TRBD1 | TRBV5-5 | TGTGCCAGCAGCGCGTCCCGGGACAGGGACCCCTACGAGCAGTACTTC | CASSASRDRDPYEQYF
TRBJ1-5 | . | . | TRBV27 | TGTGCCAGCAGTTTATCGTCGGGGAATCAGCCCCAGCATTTT | CASSLSSGNQPQHF
TRBJ2-2 | . | . | TRBV18 | TGTGCCAGCTCACCAAGACAGGCCGCGAACACCGGGGAGCTGTTTTTT | CASSPRQAANTGELFF
TRBJ1-4 | . | . | TRBV6-5 | TGTGCCAGTAGAGGACAACTTAAACGGGAAAAACTGTTTTTT | CASRGQLKREKLFF
TRBJ2-7 | . | TRBD1 | TRBV2 | TGTGCCAGCAGTATGGACAGGGGCCTATACGAGCAGTACTTC | CASSMDRGLYEQYF
TRBJ2-3 | . | . | TRBV13 | TGTGCCAGCGGGGCCCTGATGGGCACAGATACGCAGTATTTT | CASGALMGTDTQYF
TRBJ1-2 | . | TRBD1 | TRBV10-3 | TGTGCCATCAAAAGGGACAGGGGCGAAGGATATGGCTACACCTTC | CAIKRDRGEGYGYTF
TRBJ2-5 | . | TRBD2 | TRBV5-1 | TGCGCCAGCAGCTTGGATTTGAGCGGGGGGGGCGAGACCCAGTACTTC | CASSLDLSGGGETQYF
TRBJ2-2 | . | . | TRBV12-3/TRBV12-4 | TGTGCCAGCAGCCCAGGACAGCTCGGGGAGCTGTTTTTT | CASSPGQLGELFF
TRBJ2-4 | . | . | TRBV2 | TGTGCCAGCAGTGAACTCTCCCGAAACATTCAGTACTTC | CASSELSRNIQYF
TRBJ2-2 | . | TRBD1 | TRBV5-4 | TGTGCCAGCAGCCCGACAGGGGGCCAAGTGGCCGGGGAGCTGTTTTTT | CASSPTGGQVAGELFF
TRBJ2-3 | . | TRBD2 | TRBV7-9 | TGTGCCAGCAGCCCCGGACTAGCGGGGAGCACAGATACGCAGTATTTT | CASSPGLAGSTDTQYF
TRBJ2-1 | once | TRBD2 | TRBV19 | TGTGCCAGTAGCACCCATAGGACTAGCGGGGGGGTCTACAATGAGCAGTTCTTC | CASSTHRTSGGVYNEQFF
TRBJ2-2 | . | TRBD1 | TRBV27 | TGTGCCAGCAGTCCAACAGGGGGCCCCTTCTCCGGGGAGCTGTTTTTT | CASSPTGGPFSGELFF
TRBJ1-6 | . | . | TRBV7-9 | TGTGCCAGCAGCTTAATGGTGGCATCTCCCCTCCACTTT | CASSLMVASPLHF
TRBJ1-1 | . | TRBD1 | TRBV5-1 | TGCGCCAGCAGCGTGACAGGGGCCATAAACACTGAAGCTTTCTTT | CASSVTGAINTEAFF
TRBJ1-2 | many | . | TRBV19 | TGTGCCACCCACGGACAGCCTAGGGTGGGGGGCTACACCTTC | CATHGQPRVGGYTF
TRBJ2-7 | . | TRBD1 | TRBV7-7 | TGTGCCAGCAGCCTACCGACAGGGTCCTACGAGCAGTACTTC | CASSLPTGSYEQYF